A selection of T cell receptor beta chains follows, all from one sample in a study of T-cell memory formation after mild COVID-19. TCRdb used MiXCR to reprocess the 5' RACE reads, holding one entry per CDR3 protein. Of some 490,000 distinct CDR3 sequences listed, 18% are singletons. Sequenced material: PBMCs or a T cell subset sorted from them (not recorded which). The receptors come from an adult woman who had mild COVID-19 (a few samples of this study predate the infection). Cell type and time point are not known. Both conserved end residues are part of each CDR3. The order of the fields is clone size, J gene, V gene, D gene, CDR3 DNA, CDR3 protein. D genes are given only for firm matches. Only part of the rows carry a size: once, few, many, or a class if the clone is expanded.

many,TRBJ1-5,TRBV5-1,-,TGTGCCAGCAGTTTGGGGGGTGCGAGCAATCAGCCCCAGCATTTT,CASSLGGASNQPQHF
few,TRBJ1-6,TRBV6-1,TRBD1,TGTGCCAGCAGTGAAGCGTTGGGACAGGGGACTTCACCCCTCCACTTT,CASSEALGQGTSPLHF
-,TRBJ2-7,TRBV14,TRBD2,TGTGCCAGCAGCCACGGTACTAGCGGGAGAGCCTACGAGCAGTACTTC,CASSHGTSGRAYEQYF
many,TRBJ2-7,TRBV12-3/TRBV12-4,-,TGTGCCAGCAGTGGGGACCGGGGCACGTCGGTTTCGATCTACGAGCAGTACTTC,CASSGDRGTSVSIYEQYF
many,TRBJ1-1,TRBV3-1,-,TGTGCCAGCAGCCCCGACAGCAACACTGAAGCTTTCTTT,CASSPDSNTEAFF
-,TRBJ2-2,TRBV6-5,-,TGTGCCAGAAGTTACTCCTCGGGGGAGCTGTTTTTT,CARSYSSGELFF
few,TRBJ2-3,TRBV11-3,-,TGTGCCAGCAGCTTAAGAGGGGTCGGAGGGGGAGATACGCAGTATTTT,CASSLRGVGGGDTQYF
many,TRBJ1-1,TRBV7-2,-,TGTGCCAGCAGCTTAGGGGGGGCGAACACTGAAGCTTTCTTT,CASSLGGANTEAFF
few,TRBJ2-1,TRBV7-9,-,TGTGCCAGCAGCTTTATCATCAATGAGCAGTTCTTC,CASSFIINEQFF
-,TRBJ2-7,TRBV4-1,-,TGCGCCAGCAGCCAAGGGGCATTGCTCTACGAGCAGTACTTC,CASSQGALLYEQYF
-,TRBJ2-4,TRBV7-9,-,TGTGCCAGCAGCCTGGGGGACAAAAACATTCAGTACTTC,CASSLGDKNIQYF
few,TRBJ2-7,TRBV30,TRBD2,TGTGCCTGGAGCGGCGGGGGACTACACTACGAGCAGTACTTC,CAWSGGGLHYEQYF
few,TRBJ2-3,TRBV13,TRBD2,TGTGCCAGCAGCCCGAGGGGACTAGCGGGAACAGATACGCAGTATTTT,CASSPRGLAGTDTQYF
-,TRBJ2-5,TRBV6-6,-,TGTGCCAGCAGCCCCGTTCGCGGCTTCGGGGAGACCCAGTACTTC,CASSPVRGFGETQYF
-,TRBJ1-2,TRBV12-3/TRBV12-4,TRBD1,TGTGCCAGCACCCAGGGACAGGGCTATGGCTACACCTTC,CASTQGQGYGYTF
few,TRBJ2-5,TRBV12-3/TRBV12-4,TRBD1,TGTGCCAGCAGTTCGGGACAGGGGATTTGGGAGACCCAGTACTTC,CASSSGQGIWETQYF
-,TRBJ1-5,TRBV7-4,-,TGTGCCAGCAGCTTAGAATACAACAGGCGAAGCAATCAGCCCCAGCATTTT,CASSLEYNRRSNQPQHF
many,TRBJ2-7,TRBV29-1,-,TGCAGCGTTCGGACTGACACCTACGAGCAGTACTTC,CSVRTDTYEQYF
few,TRBJ2-7,TRBV7-2,TRBD2,TGTGCCAGCAGCCGGGAGACTAGCGGGGTCTACGAGCAGTACTTC,CASSRETSGVYEQYF
-,TRBJ1-1,TRBV5-1,-,TGCGCCAGCAGCTTCCTCGGGGGGCCCACTGAAGCTTTCTTT,CASSFLGGPTEAFF
few,TRBJ2-7,TRBV3-1,TRBD2,TGTGCCAGCAGCCAACGCGGGAGGGACGAGCAGTACTTC,CASSQRGRDEQYF
-,TRBJ2-2,TRBV24-1,-,TGTGCCACCAGTGATTTGTTCCAGGCCACCGGGGAGCTGTTTTTT,CATSDLFQATGELFF
-,TRBJ1-5,TRBV5-5,TRBD1,TGTGCCAGCAGCTTCGACAGGGGACTCAATCAGCCCCAGCATTTT,CASSFDRGLNQPQHF
-,TRBJ2-7,TRBV14,-,TGTGCCAGCAGCCAAGATTGGGGAGGAGTGTCCTACGAGCAGTACTTC,CASSQDWGGVSYEQYF
-,TRBJ2-7,TRBV6-2/TRBV6-3,-,TGTGCCAGCAGTTACCCGGATAAAGGCGAGCAGTACTTC,CASSYPDKGEQYF
-,TRBJ2-7,TRBV19,-,TGTGCCACCCCCGGTAGGGAGCACTCCTACGAGCAGTACTTC,CATPGREHSYEQYF
once,TRBJ2-7,TRBV6-1,-,TGTGCCAGCAGTGAAGCGCTCGGCAGATCCTACTCCTACGAGCAGTACTTC,CASSEALGRSYSYEQYF
-,TRBJ2-5,TRBV3-1,-,TGTGCCAGCAGCCAAGGGCCGTTGGGCTCAGAGACCCAGTACTTC,CASSQGPLGSETQYF